This entry lists 29 T cell receptor beta chains sequenced from one sample in a study of blood T cell repertoires in COVID-19. The repertoire was sequenced with immunoSEQ multiplex PCR; TCRdb's copy has only in-frame clones and lacks some. Found here are about 240,000 clones, approximately 78% of them singletons; the top ten hold around 12%. The sequenced material came from peripheral blood. The receptors stem from a woman aged 55 to 70 with active or convalescent COVID-19.

This sequence joins TRBV7-9 and TRBJ2-7; 11 bases fit TRBD1. The J segment lost 6 bases and the V segment lost 1 base, leaving 2 bases of the junction unmatched. CDR3 length: 14 residues. Germline CDR1 and CDR2: SEHNR and FQNEAQ (reference sequence). CDR3 protein: CASSLGTGGGEQYF. The CDR3 nucleotides are TGTGCCAGCAGCTTAGGGACAGGGGGCGGCGAGCAGTACTTC.

The chain couples TRBV19 to TRBJ2-1; TRBD2 matches at 8 bases. This CDR3 is built from 19 residues. Germline CDR1 is LNHDA and CDR2 is SQIVND (reference sequence). Trimming at V came to 1 base and at J to 0 bases, leaving 11 bases not matched to a gene. Here the CDR3 reads CASSIGGSGGPSSYNEQFF. The CDR3, as DNA: TGTGCCAGTAGTATAGGGGGAAGCGGGGGCCCCAGCTCCTACAATGAGCAGTTCTTC.

The CDR3 region is CASSSGPPRDGSQHF. CDR3 nucleotide sequence: TGTGCCAGCAGCTCCGGTCCACCCCGGGATGGGTCCCAGCATTTT. The chain recombines TRBV7-2 with TRBJ1-5; no definite D call. Between the trimmed V and J ends, which lost 4 bases and 11 bases, there was a span of 21 bases. The CDR3 loop spans 15 amino acids. CDR1 is SGHTA, CDR2 FQGNSA, per germline.

This sequence joins TRBV19 and TRBJ2-2; 11 positions agree with TRBD1. CDR3 length: 15 amino acids. V was pared by 5 bases and J by 7 bases, with 6 bases of the junction left unmatched. Germline-derived CDR1 and CDR2 are LNHDA and SQIVND (reference sequence). The chain's CDR3 is CASSGTGGSHGELFF. The CDR3 nucleotides read TGTGCCAGTAGTGGGACAGGGGGATCACACGGGGAGCTGTTTTTT.

The V and J genes are TRBV6-5 and TRBJ1-2, with D possibly TRBD1 on 5 matching bases. Germline V gene data show CDR1 as MNHEY and CDR2 as SVGAGI. The CDR3 is made up of 15 amino acids. V was clipped by 6 bases and J by 3 bases, with 17 bases between them. CDR3 protein: CASRPPEGEHYGYTF. In nucleotides, the CDR3 is TGTGCCAGCAGACCCCCCGAAGGGGAACACTATGGCTACACCTTC.

This clone was detected only a few times. V and J are TRBV7-2 and TRBJ1-5; no clear D. Trimming pared 5 bases from V and 0 bases from J, leaving 11 bases between. The CDR3 spans 15 residues. Germline lookup yields CDR1 SGHTA and CDR2 FQGNSA. The CDR3: CASSPERLSNQPQHF. DNA for the CDR3: TGTGCCAGCAGCCCGGAAAGACTTAGCAATCAGCCCCAGCATTTT.

The CDR3 protein is CASSKALARPDTQYF. Written as DNA, the CDR3 is TGCGCCAGCAGCAAAGCACTAGCGCGGCCAGATACGCAGTATTTT. The chain joins TRBV5-1 to TRBJ2-3; 7 bases are a match to TRBD2. Trimming took 4 bases from V and 4 from J; bases not matched to a gene: 9. There are 15 residues in the CDR3. Germline loops: CDR1 SGHRS, CDR2 YFSETQ.

This clone has just a few counts. CDR3 bases: TGTGCCAGCTCACCATTCGGACAGGTCAGCTCCTACAATGAGCAGTTCTTC. Its protein product is CASSPFGQVSSYNEQFF. V usage is TRBV18 and J usage is TRBJ2-1; 7 nucleotides align to TRBD1. The CDR3 is 17 amino acids. J lost 0 bases, V lost 2 bases, and 7 bases had no gene match. The germline V gene encodes CDR1 KGHSH and CDR2 LQKENI.

This clone was observed a handful of times. V is TRBV3-1 (or the pseudogene TRBV3-2) and J is TRBJ1-1, with D maybe TRBD1 (5 bases). Germline CDR1 reads LGHDT; CDR2 reads YNNKEL (reference sequence). Trimming cost V 11 bases and J 4 bases, with 17 bases left between them. This CDR3 contains 13 residues. CDR3 in amino acids: CAATGGLGTEAFF. Here the CDR3 DNA reads TGTGCCGCTACGGGGGGGTTGGGCACTGAAGCTTTCTTT.

The chain has TRBV30 and TRBJ1-1; D gene uncertain. Germline V gene lookup returns CDR1 GTSNPN and CDR2 SVGIG (reference sequence). The CDR3 is made up of 11 amino acids. V shed 2 bases and J shed 5 bases, with 6 bases lying between them. CDR3 nucleotide sequence: TGTGCCTGGAGTAGAACAACTGAAGCTTTCTTT. It translates to CAWSRTTEAFF.

The V and J genes are TRBV4-1 and TRBJ2-7; 10 positions match TRBD1. V shed 0 bases and J 4 bases; nucleotides not matched to a gene: 6. CDR3 length: 16 amino acids. Germline CDR1 is MGHRA and CDR2 is YSYEKL. The DNA of the CDR3 is TGCGCCAGCAGCCAAGATAGGTGGACAGGGGGATACGAGCAGTACTTC. This codes for CASSQDRWTGGYEQYF.

The genes are TRBV18 and TRBJ1-4, with 7 bases identical to TRBD1. The CDR3 spans 16 residues. V gave up 1 base and J gave up 0 bases; unmatched junction bases: 2. CDR1 KGHSH and CDR2 LQKENI come from the germline V gene. CDR3 nucleotide sequence: TGTGCCAGCTCACCACTACAGGGGCCAACTAATGAAAAACTGTTTTTT. It is translated as CASSPLQGPTNEKLFF. Using reference TRBV18 and TRBJ1-4 for the parts outside the CDR3, the full variable domain is NAGVMQNPRHLVRRRGQEARLRCSPMKGHSHVYWYRQLPEEGLKFMVYLQKENIIDESGMPKERFSAEFPKEGPSILRIQQVVRGDSAAYFCASSPLQGPTNEKLFFGSGTQLSVL.

The rearrangement joins TRBV30 to TRBJ2-3; D possibly corresponds to TRBD2 (5 bases). The V end was cut by 3 bases, the J end by 0 bases, with 7 bases between. Looked up from germline, CDR1 is GTSNPN and CDR2 is SVGIG (reference sequence). The CDR3 totals 13 residues. The DNA for the CDR3 is TGTGCCTGGAGCGGGGTGAGCACAGATACGCAGTATTTT. This codes for CAWSGVSTDTQYF.

The chain recombines TRBV7-8 with TRBJ1-4; 9 bases fit TRBD1. The CDR3 extends over 15 amino acids. From germline, CDR1 is SGHVS and CDR2 FQNEAQ. V was pared by 3 bases and J by 7 bases, with 6 bases of the junction left unmatched. The CDR3 bases are TGTGCCAGCAGCTTGTCCGGGACAGGGAGTGAAAAACTGTTTTTT. It specifies CASSLSGTGSEKLFF.

This chain links TRBV11-2 with TRBJ1-6; TRBD1 aligns across 11 bases. CDR3 length: 14 amino acids. Germline V gene lookup returns CDR1 SGHAT and CDR2 FQNNGV. The junction had 4 bases not matched to a gene; V was cut back by 5 bases and J by 10 bases. In DNA, the CDR3 is TGTGCCAGCAGCCTGGGACAGGGGGTCTCACCCCTCCACTTT. Residues: CASSLGQGVSPLHF.

The chain employs TRBV6-5 and TRBJ2-7, with D maybe TRBD2 (5 bases). CDR3 size: 16 residues. Between the trimmed V and J ends, which lost 0 bases and 6 bases, there was a span of 18 bases. Germline assignment: CDR1 MNHEY and CDR2 SVGAGI. The CDR3 region is CASSYSTRARGGEQYF. DNA for the CDR3: TGTGCCAGCAGTTACTCGACCCGGGCACGGGGTGGCGAGCAGTACTTC.

The genes are TRBV14 and TRBJ2-7; 7 bases fit TRBD1. This CDR3 is built from 15 residues. From germline, CDR1 is SGHDN and CDR2 FVKESK. J was trimmed by 3 bases and V by 1 base; bases with no gene match: 6. DNA for the CDR3: TGTGCCAGCAGCCAAGGGCCAGGGGGATACTACGAGCAGTACTTC. It specifies CASSQGPGGYYEQYF. Full variable domain (missing parts from reference TRBV14 and TRBJ2-7): EAGVTQFPSHSVIEKGQTVTLRCDPISGHDNLYWYRRVMGKEIKFLLHFVKESKQDESGMPNNRFLAERTGGTYSTLKVQPAELEDSGVYFCASSQGPGGYYEQYFGPGTRLTVT.

The V gene is TRBV6-1, the J gene TRBJ1-5; 9 nucleotides agree with TRBD1. Germline lookup yields CDR1 MNHNS and CDR2 SASEGT. The CDR3 sequence is 14 residues long. The J segment lost 5 bases and the V segment lost 6 bases, leaving 5 bases of the junction unmatched. The CDR3 DNA follows: TGTGCCAGCAGGGGAACAGGGGGCGATCAGCCCCAGCATTTT. It yields the protein CASRGTGGDQPQHF.

The rearrangement joins TRBV19 to TRBJ2-4, with 8 bases matching TRBD1. This CDR3 has 15 residues. Per germline, CDR1 LNHDA and CDR2 SQIVND (reference sequence). The junction had 7 bases not matched to a gene; V was cut back by 8 bases and J by 1 base. CDR3 coding DNA: TGTGCCAGTTGCTCAGGGGGCGCGGCCAAAAACATTCAGTACTTC. Amino acid sequence: CASCSGGAAKNIQYF.

Notes on this clone: The same CDR3 also results from other DNA sequences found in this sample. The V gene is TRBV18, the J gene TRBJ1-5; 7 bases are a match to TRBD1. This CDR3 comprises 14 residues. Germline CDR1 reads KGHSH; CDR2 reads LQKENI. V trimming: 3 bases; J trimming: 2 bases; junction bases outside the gene matches: 1. As DNA, the CDR3 is TGTGCCAGCTCACCCACAGGGGGCAATCAGCCCCAGCATTTT. Its protein product is CASSPTGGNQPQHF.

The V and J genes are TRBV5-4 and TRBJ2-3, with TRBD2 matching over 10 bases. V shed 2 bases and J 2 bases; nucleotides not matched to a gene: 5. Germline V lookup: CDR1 SGHNT, CDR2 YYREEE (reference sequence). The CDR3 loop spans 16 amino acids. Here the CDR3 reads CASSFSSGRPTDTQYF. The CDR3 region has the DNA TGTGCCAGCAGCTTCTCTAGCGGGAGACCCACAGATACGCAGTATTTT.

The CDR3: CATQPQGRHNEQFF. The CDR3 nucleotides read TGCGCCACCCAACCACAGGGGCGGCACAATGAGCAGTTCTTC. The chain links TRBV10-2 to TRBJ2-1; 7 bases agree with TRBD1. Germline CDR1 reads WSHSY; CDR2 reads SAAADI. This CDR3 has 14 residues. Unmatched junction bases numbered 11, after V lost 10 bases and J lost 5 bases.

The rearrangement links TRBV2 to TRBJ2-2; TRBD2 agrees at 9 bases. V lost 7 bases and J lost 5; bases outside the gene matches: 2. Germline CDR1 and CDR2: SNHLY and FYNNEI. CDR3 length: 13 residues. CDR3 nucleotide sequence: TGTGCCAGCAAGCGGGGGGAGACCGGGGAGCTGTTTTTT. It codes for CASKRGETGELFF.

The J gene is TRBJ1-5, the V gene TRBV27; D is unclear. This CDR3 contains 13 residues. Germline V gene data show CDR1 as MNHEY and CDR2 as SMNVEV (reference sequence). V was trimmed by 5 bases and J by 6 bases, leaving 11 bases between them. In nucleotides, the CDR3 is TGTGCCAGCAGTCCCTATAGTGGTCAGCCCCAGCATTTT. It yields the protein CASSPYSGQPQHF.

The gene calls are TRBV9 and TRBJ1-4; D is possibly TRBD1 (5 bases). CDR1 is SGDLS and CDR2 is YYNGEE in the germline V gene. The V gene lost 3 bases and the J gene lost 5 bases, with 17 bases spanning the gap. The CDR3 is 16 amino acids. CDR3 region: CASSAQASRANEKLFF. Written as DNA, the CDR3 is TGTGCCAGCAGCGCGCAGGCCTCCAGGGCAAATGAAAAACTGTTTTTT.

The chain carries TRBV5-5 and TRBJ1-5, with D perhaps TRBD1 (6 bases). The CDR3 has 15 residues. V was clipped by 4 bases and J by 6 bases, with 17 bases between them. Looked up from germline, CDR1 is SGHKS and CDR2 is YYEKEE (reference sequence). Here the CDR3 reads CASSRGHRVGQPQHF. The CDR3 bases are TGTGCCAGCAGCCGGGGCCACAGGGTAGGTCAGCCCCAGCATTTT.

V gene TRBV19 combines with J gene TRBJ1-1, with D perhaps TRBD1 (5 bases). The CDR3 length is 11 residues. Germline CDR1 and CDR2: LNHDA and SQIVND (reference sequence). Trimming removed 6 bases at V and 10 bases at J, with 12 bases between. The DNA of the CDR3 is TGTGCCAGTAGCTTCTGGGGCTCAGCTTTCTTT. Translated: CASSFWGSAFF. The entire variable domain, with the rest obtained from reference TRBV19 and TRBJ1-1, is as follows: DGGITQSPKYLFRKEGQNVTLSCEQNLNHDAMYWYRQDPGQGLRLIYYSQIVNDFQKGDIAEGYSVSREKKESFPLTVTSAQKNPTAFYLCASSFWGSAFFGQGTRLTVV.

CDR3 nucleotide sequence: TGTGCCAGCAGCTTAGCTCGAGGCAGAAACTATGGCTACACCTTC. Protein: CASSLARGRNYGYTF. The chain couples TRBV7-9 to TRBJ1-2; D is ambiguous. This CDR3 has 15 residues. V dropped 0 bases and J dropped 2 bases, with 10 bases sitting between them. Germline assignment: CDR1 SEHNR and CDR2 FQNEAQ (reference sequence).

The genes are TRBV19 and TRBJ2-7; 7 nucleotides agree with TRBD1. The CDR3 contains 14 residues. CDR1 LNHDA and CDR2 SQIVND come from the germline V gene (reference sequence). Trimming at V came to 3 bases and at J to 3 bases, leaving 5 bases not matched to a gene. The CDR3 region has the DNA TGTGCCAGTAGTATCTCACCAGGGGGCTACGAGCAGTACTTC. Protein sequence: CASSISPGGYEQYF.